Below, one T cell receptor beta chain is given with its context. Antigen: not known. Here immunoSEQ multiplex PCR was the method, and the copy in TCRdb shows in-frame clones only, minus some. The sample has some 110,000 clones, about 92% seen once. This sample stems from a study of T cell repertoires and HLA-DP antigens. The wider study: CD4+ T cells were cocultured with HeLa cells expressing HLA-DP. DNA input averaged 218.4 ng in sorted CD137+CD4+ and roughly 1,100 ng in pre-culture CD4+.

The CDR3 has 17 amino acids. V was shortened by 1 base and J by 5 bases, with 19 bases between the two germline ends. Germline values: CDR1 SGHRS, CDR2 YFSETQ. Specimen: CD4+ T cells from PBMCs. The V gene is TRBV5-1, the J gene TRBJ2-1; the D is unclear. The clonotype comes from a woman between 18 and 30 years old in good health and CMV-seronegative. The CDR3 sequence: CASSLPQPTGLHNEQFF. In nucleotides, the CDR3 is TGCGCCAGCAGCTTGCCCCAACCAACCGGCCTCCACAATGAGCAGTTCTTC.